The 10 T cell receptor beta chains reported below all come from one sample, sequenced in a study of radiation and T cells in renal cell carcinoma. The table came from immunoSEQ multiplex PCR; TCRdb's copy has only in-frame clones and leaves some out. The repertoire holds around 100,000 clones, with about 79% as singletons. This sample's time point: blood 4 weeks post-SBRT, at nephrectomy. Sample treatment: 15 Gy SBRT to primary tumor, nephrectomy 4 weeks later. The material was blood, obtained from a patient whose treatment included radiotherapy and nephrectomy. The receptors stem from a man in his 60s with renal cell carcinoma.

The CDR3 sequence: CASSPRAATGELFF. Here the CDR3 DNA reads TGTGCCAGCAGCCCCCGGGCAGCCACCGGGGAGCTGTTTTTT. J is TRBJ2-2 and V is TRBV5-6; D unclear. The V gene's germline CDR1 is SGHDT and CDR2 YYEEEE. CDR3 length equals 14 residues. V lost 4 bases and J 4 bases, leaving 11 bases between the germline ends. The variable domain in full, completed from reference TRBV5-6 and TRBJ2-2, reads DAGVTQSPTHLIKTRGQQVTLRCSPKSGHDTVSWYQQALGQGPQFIFQYYEEEERQRGNFPDRFSGHQFPNYSSELNVNALLLGDSALYLCASSPRAATGELFFGEGSRLTVL.

The chain is built from TRBV5-1 and TRBJ2-7; D is possibly TRBD2 (6 bases). Germline CDR1 and CDR2: SGHRS and YFSETQ. The CDR3 contains 13 residues. The V end lost 3 bases, the J end lost 7 bases, and 14 bases lay between the germline ends. Here the CDR3 DNA reads TGCGCCAGCAGCTCTCAGACCGCGGGGGAGCAGTACTTC. It specifies CASSSQTAGEQYF.

This clone was detected once. The chain joins TRBV7-2 to TRBJ2-7; no definite D call. V was trimmed by 1 base and J by 3 bases, leaving 13 bases between them. Germline CDR1 is SGHTA and CDR2 is FQGNSA. The CDR3 is 15 residues long. The CDR3: CASSLGVGPLYEQYF. Here the CDR3 DNA reads TGTGCCAGCAGCTTAGGGGTGGGCCCTCTCTACGAGCAGTACTTC.

V is TRBV5-6 and J is TRBJ2-7, with 7 bases aligning to TRBD1. Germline V gene lookup returns CDR1 SGHDT and CDR2 YYEEEE. This CDR3 contains 15 residues. J gave up 4 bases and V 6 bases, and 13 bases lay outside the gene matches. The chain's CDR3 is CASTASGQEGYEQYF. In nucleotides, the CDR3 is TGTGCCAGCACCGCTTCTGGACAGGAAGGGTACGAGCAGTACTTC.

The gene calls are TRBV18 and TRBJ2-7, with 7 bases identical to TRBD1. The V gene end was trimmed by 0 bases and the J gene end by 6 bases; junction bases not matched to a gene: 5. Germline V lookup: CDR1 KGHSH, CDR2 LQKENI. The CDR3 contains 14 residues. Here the CDR3 reads CASSPPTGPGEQYF. The CDR3 nucleotides are TGTGCCAGCTCACCACCGACAGGGCCTGGCGAGCAGTACTTC.

The V and J genes are TRBV29-1 and TRBJ1-2; 10 bases agree with TRBD1. Germline CDR1 is SQVTM and CDR2 is ANQGSEA. CDR3 length: 14 amino acids. With V trimmed by 3 bases and J by 4 bases, 5 bases remained unmatched. The DNA of the CDR3 is TGCAGCGTTGAGGGGACAGGGGAGTTCTATGGCTACACCTTC. It specifies CSVEGTGEFYGYTF.

The V gene is TRBV27, the J gene TRBJ1-2, with 12 bases fitting TRBD1. Germline values: CDR1 MNHEY, CDR2 SMNVEV (reference sequence). The CDR3 covers 15 residues. The ends lost 1 base at V and 8 bases at J; junction bases unmatched: 5. For the CDR3, the DNA is TGTGCCAGCAGTTTATTCGGGACAGGGGGCTGGGGCTACACCTTC. Its protein is CASSLFGTGGWGYTF.

The chain is built from TRBV6-5 and TRBJ2-7; tentative D call: TRBD1 (5 bases). Trimming took 4 bases from V and 3 from J, leaving 13 bases between them. The CDR3 consists of 14 residues. Germline V gene lookup returns CDR1 MNHEY and CDR2 SVGAGI. The CDR3 DNA reads TGTGCCAGCAGTTGGTCCAGGGTGGGCTACGAGCAGTACTTC. Encoded protein: CASSWSRVGYEQYF.

This clone was counted only a few times. The chain joins TRBV7-3 to TRBJ1-1; D possibly corresponds to TRBD1 (5 bases). V was shortened by 2 bases and J by 0 bases, with 7 bases between the two germline ends. Germline CDR1 is SGHTA and CDR2 is FQGTGA. This CDR3 has 14 amino acids. The CDR3 nucleotides read TGTGCCAGCAGCTTAGGGGGGATGAACACTGAAGCTTTCTTT. Encoded protein: CASSLGGMNTEAFF.

The chain links TRBV5-6 to TRBJ2-5; 9 nucleotides agree with TRBD2. J gave up 6 bases and V 4 bases, and 10 bases lay outside the gene matches. CDR1 is SGHDT, CDR2 YYEEEE, per germline. This CDR3 region has 15 residues. The CDR3 region has the DNA TGTGCCAGCAGCGACCTAGCGGGAATCGTGCAGACCCAGTACTTC. Its translation: CASSDLAGIVQTQYF.